The 21 T cell receptor beta chains below come from one sample, sequenced in a study of blood T cell repertoires in COVID-19. Profiled with immunoSEQ multiplex PCR; TCRdb holds only in-frame clones, not every one. The table lists about 350,000 clones, roughly 90% of them singletons. Sequenced sample: PBMCs or T cells enriched from blood (not recorded which). Receptors originate from a woman in her 30s who had recovered from COVID-19.

The V call is TRBV29-1, the J call TRBJ1-1; weak D call: TRBD1 (5 bases). This CDR3 contains 13 residues. The V and J ends lost 7 bases and 0 bases respectively, with 12 bases between them. CDR1 is SQVTM and CDR2 is ANQGSEA in the germline V gene. Written as DNA, the CDR3 is TGCAGCGGCTCCAGGGTGGTGAACACTGAAGCTTTCTTT. Amino acid sequence: CSGSRVVNTEAFF.

This clone was seen a few times. This rearrangement joins TRBV29-1 to TRBJ2-7; 11 nucleotides line up with TRBD2. The CDR3 is 13 amino acids. Germline CDR1 and CDR2: SQVTM and ANQGSEA. Unmatched junction bases numbered 1, after V lost 4 bases and J lost 2 bases. Here the CDR3 DNA reads TGCAGCGTTGGACTAGCGGGGCCCTACGAGCAGTACTTC. It translates to CSVGLAGPYEQYF.

This chain links TRBV28 with TRBJ2-7; tentative D call: TRBD2 (6 bases). This CDR3 spans 14 amino acids. The ends were cut back, 6 bases at V and 6 bases at J, with 18 bases in the middle. Germline V gene data show CDR1 as MDHEN and CDR2 as SYDVKM. The CDR3 spells CASSFAGGTGEQYF. In nucleotides, the CDR3 is TGTGCCAGCAGCTTCGCTGGGGGGACGGGCGAGCAGTACTTC.

As concerns this clone: The same CDR3 arises from other DNA sequences in this sample as well. This chain joins TRBV19 and TRBJ1-5, with D perhaps matching TRBD1 (5 bases). Trimming removed 5 bases from V and 1 base from J, with 15 bases in between. This CDR3 comprises 16 residues. The germline V gene encodes CDR1 LNHDA and CDR2 SQIVND (reference sequence). The CDR3 nucleotides are TGTGCCAGTAGTCCCCAGGGAGGGAAGAGCAATCAGCCCCAGCATTTT. This codes for CASSPQGGKSNQPQHF. The full variable domain, with the rest looked up from reference TRBV19 and TRBJ1-5, is DGGITQSPKYLFRKEGQNVTLSCEQNLNHDAMYWYRQDPGQGLRLIYYSQIVNDFQKGDIAEGYSVSREKKESFPLTVTSAQKNPTAFYLCASSPQGGKSNQPQHFGDGTRLSIL.

Comments on this clone: This sample includes further DNA sequences coding for the same CDR3. The rearrangement uses TRBV27 and TRBJ2-3, with a tentative D call TRBD2 (6 bases). Trimming removed 2 bases at V and 3 bases at J, with 9 bases between. Germline loops: CDR1 MNHEY, CDR2 SMNVEV (reference sequence). This CDR3 spans 14 amino acids. This CDR3 is CASSLQTSTDTQYF. The CDR3 coding sequence is TGTGCCAGCAGTTTACAGACTAGTACAGATACGCAGTATTTT.

This chain links TRBV12-3 or TRBV12-4 with TRBJ1-1; TRBD1 matches at 8 bases. CDR3 length: 13 amino acids. The trim removed 6 bases at V and 3 bases at J, leaving 3 bases unmatched. CDR3 sequence reads: CASRDRVDTEAFF. In DNA, the CDR3 is TGTGCCAGCAGGGACAGGGTTGACACTGAAGCTTTCTTT.

This clone was picked up one time. CDR3 in amino acids: CASSQEGPPSSYEQYF. DNA of the CDR3: TGCGCCAGCAGCCAAGAGGGGCCGCCTAGCTCCTACGAGCAGTACTTC. This chain links TRBV4-1 with TRBJ2-7; possibly TRBD1 for D (5 bases). CDR1 is MGHRA and CDR2 is YSYEKL in the germline V gene. V was clipped by 0 bases and J by 0 bases, with 12 bases between them. CDR3 length equals 16 residues.

The chain couples TRBV7-2 to TRBJ1-5; possible D gene TRBD1, 5 bases. V was clipped by 1 base and J by 4 bases, with 11 bases between them. The germline V gene encodes CDR1 SGHTA and CDR2 FQGNSA. The CDR3 contains 15 residues. CDR3 residues: CASSLVGGANQPQHF. The CDR3 DNA is TGTGCCAGCAGCTTAGTTGGAGGGGCTAATCAGCCCCAGCATTTT.

The CDR3: CATSRGGQGAYEQYF. The CDR3 DNA reads as TGTGCCACCAGCAGAGGCGGACAGGGGGCATACGAGCAGTACTTC. The chain links TRBV15 to TRBJ2-7; 11 bases align to TRBD1. The germline V gene has CDR1 LNHNV and CDR2 YYDKDF (reference sequence). Trimming cost V 1 base and J 4 bases; bases outside gene matches: 3. This CDR3 is built from 15 residues.

The chain employs TRBV7-2 and TRBJ2-7, with D unclear. V shed 5 bases and J shed 1 base, with 15 bases lying between them. Germline V gene lookup returns CDR1 SGHTA and CDR2 FQGNSA. CDR3 length: 15 amino acids. In nucleotides, the CDR3 is TGTGCCAGCAGCCCGGAGTTTGGCCGTTCCTACGAGCAGTACTTC. It yields the protein CASSPEFGRSYEQYF.

This chain connects TRBV7-9 to TRBJ2-7; 7 nucleotides agree with TRBD2. CDR3 length: 16 residues. Germline assignment: CDR1 SEHNR and CDR2 FQNEAQ (reference sequence). V shed 5 bases, J shed 2 bases, and the junction held 12 bases outside the gene matches. The chain's CDR3 is CASSIPSSGLPYEQYF. CDR3 in DNA: TGTGCCAGCAGCATACCTTCTAGCGGTTTACCCTACGAGCAGTACTTC.

About this clone itself: Different DNA sequences within this sample yield the same CDR3. The rearrangement links TRBV3-1 (or the pseudogene TRBV3-2) to TRBJ2-3; a weak D match, TRBD2 (5 bases). Per the germline V gene, CDR1 is LGHDT and CDR2 is YNNKEL (reference sequence). The CDR3 covers 12 residues. Between the trimmed V and J ends, which lost 2 bases and 5 bases, there was a span of 5 bases. CDR3 sequence (DNA): TGTGCCAGCAGCCAACGGGGAGATACGCAGTATTTT. Translation gives CASSQRGDTQYF.

The chain links TRBV28 to TRBJ2-3; D gene unclear. V lost 2 bases and J lost 1, with 7 bases in between. CDR3 length equals 14 residues. Germline V gene lookup returns CDR1 MDHEN and CDR2 SYDVKM. Here the CDR3 reads CASSLIPGTDTQYF. CDR3 nucleotides: TGTGCCAGCAGTTTAATTCCTGGCACAGATACGCAGTATTTT.

The chain recombines TRBV15 with TRBJ1-5; D possibly corresponds to TRBD1 (5 bases). V lost 9 bases and J lost 7, with 16 bases in between. This CDR3 spans 13 amino acids. The V gene's germline CDR1 is LNHNV and CDR2 YYDKDF (reference sequence). CDR3 residues: CATVGQGGQPQHF. The DNA of the CDR3 is TGTGCCACAGTGGGGCAGGGAGGGCAGCCCCAGCATTTT.

This chain joins TRBV30 and TRBJ1-1; D is undetermined. From germline, CDR1 is GTSNPN and CDR2 SVGIG (reference sequence). Deletions cut 2 bases from V and 2 bases from J, with 9 bases between. The CDR3 is 13 residues long. The CDR3 loop is CAWSTGRNTEAFF. CDR3 DNA: TGTGCCTGGAGTACGGGGAGAAACACTGAAGCTTTCTTT.

V gene TRBV28 combines with J gene TRBJ1-6, with a possible D match to TRBD1 (5 bases). This CDR3 comprises 15 residues. V lost 3 bases to trimming and J lost 11 bases, with 17 bases between them. Looked up from germline, CDR1 is MDHEN and CDR2 is SYDVKM. CDR3 region: CASSLAGGSQTPLHF. The CDR3 DNA sequence: TGTGCCAGCAGTTTGGCGGGGGGGAGCCAAACACCCCTCCACTTT. The variable domain in full, completed from reference TRBV28 and TRBJ1-6, reads DVKVTQSSRYLVKRTGEKVFLECVQDMDHENMFWYRQDPGLGLRLIYFSYDVKMKEKGDIPEGYSVSREKKERFSLILESASTNQTSMYLCASSLAGGSQTPLHFGNGTRLTVT.

This chain joins TRBV28 and TRBJ2-3; 7 positions agree with TRBD2. Trimming at V came to 8 bases and at J to 2 bases, leaving 13 bases not matched to a gene. The CDR3 sequence is 16 residues long. In germline, CDR1 is MDHEN, CDR2 SYDVKM. CDR3 bases: TGTGCCAGCGGGGAACCTAGCGGTTACCTCACAGATACGCAGTATTTT. The encoded protein is CASGEPSGYLTDTQYF. The full variable domain, completed using reference TRBV28 and TRBJ2-3, is DVKVTQSSRYLVKRTGEKVFLECVQDMDHENMFWYRQDPGLGLRLIYFSYDVKMKEKGDIPEGYSVSREKKERFSLILESASTNQTSMYLCASGEPSGYLTDTQYFGPGTRLTVL.

The chain uses TRBV3-1 (or the pseudogene TRBV3-2) and TRBJ1-1; 9 nucleotides agree with TRBD1. This CDR3 has 15 residues. Losses at the gene ends were 1 base for V and 5 bases for J; bases not matched to a gene: 5. Germline V gene data show CDR1 as LGHDT and CDR2 as YNNKEL (reference sequence). The CDR3 loop reads CASSQGTGVGTEAFF. CDR3 bases: TGTGCCAGCAGCCAAGGGACAGGGGTAGGGACTGAAGCTTTCTTT.

The chain recombines TRBV18 with TRBJ2-7; the D gene is possibly TRBD1 (5 bases). The germline V gene has CDR1 KGHSH and CDR2 LQKENI. V lost 2 bases and J 6 bases, leaving 20 bases between the germline ends. This CDR3 is 16 amino acids long. The CDR3 DNA is TGTGCCAGCTCACCAATAAGGCTCCAGGGTAAGGGCGAGCAGTACTTC. Protein sequence: CASSPIRLQGKGEQYF.

V is TRBV7-2 and J is TRBJ2-3; TRBD2 aligns across 7 bases. Germline CDR1 reads SGHTA; CDR2 reads FQGNSA. The CDR3 spans 16 residues. Losses at the gene ends were 3 bases for V and 1 base for J; bases not matched to a gene: 7. The CDR3 bases are TGTGCCAGCAGCTTTGGCGGGAGATTGGGCACAGATACGCAGTATTTT. Its translation: CASSFGGRLGTDTQYF.

This clone was observed once. The chain combines TRBV6-5 with TRBJ2-1; 7 nucleotides align to TRBD2. CDR3 length: 15 amino acids. Germline V CDR1 and CDR2: MNHEY, SVGAGI. Trimming at V came to 4 bases and at J to 0 bases, leaving 3 bases not matched to a gene. The CDR3 region is CASSWGGSSYNEQFF. The CDR3 coding sequence is TGTGCCAGCAGTTGGGGCGGGAGCTCCTACAATGAGCAGTTCTTC.